Listed here are 24 T cell receptor beta chains from one sample, sequenced in a study of cytomegalovirus exposure and HLA in healthy donors. The PCR had 60 Vbeta and 13 Jbeta primers. The protocol was immunoSEQ multiplex PCR, while the TCRdb copy is restricted to in-frame clones and leaves out a portion. Here the sample spans 120,000 to 150,000 clones, about three quarters being singletons. Sequencing was done on a sample of PBMCs. These receptors all come from a middle-aged man in good health and CMV-seronegative.

The chain couples TRBV28 to TRBJ2-7, with a weak D call TRBD1 (5 bases). Germline CDR1 and CDR2: MDHEN and SYDVKM. With 6 bases removed from V and 2 bases from J, the gap between germline ends came to 20 bases. CDR3 length: 16 residues. The CDR3 is CASRPSLNRYTYEQYF. The CDR3 coding sequence is TGTGCCAGCAGGCCCTCCCTCAACAGGTATACCTACGAGCAGTACTTC. Variable domain in full (rest from reference TRBV28 and TRBJ2-7): DVKVTQSSRYLVKRTGEKVFLECVQDMDHENMFWYRQDPGLGLRLIYFSYDVKMKEKGDIPEGYSVSREKKERFSLILESASTNQTSMYLCASRPSLNRYTYEQYFGPGTRLTVT.

The V call is TRBV14, the J call TRBJ1-2; a weak D match, TRBD1 (6 bases). The V end lost 1 base, the J end lost 7 bases, and 10 bases lay between the germline ends. CDR1 SGHDN and CDR2 FVKESK come from the germline V gene. This CDR3 contains 13 residues. The CDR3 sequence is CASSQARGAGYTF. For the CDR3, the DNA is TGTGCCAGCAGCCAAGCCAGGGGAGCTGGCTACACCTTC.

Only one count was recorded for this clone. The V call is TRBV4-1, the J call TRBJ1-2; D uncertain. The CDR3 loop spans 16 amino acids. V was cut by 1 base and J by 5 bases, with 17 bases left in between. CDR1 is MGHRA and CDR2 is YSYEKL in the germline V gene. As DNA, the CDR3 is TGCGCCAGCAGCCAAGTGTACCGCGGGAATAGGTATGGCTACACCTTC. This gives the protein CASSQVYRGNRYGYTF.

This chain links TRBV15 with TRBJ1-5; D perhaps matches TRBD1 (5 bases). V was trimmed by 0 bases and J by 1 base, leaving 10 bases between them. Germline CDR1 LNHNV, CDR2 YYDKDF (reference sequence). The CDR3 length is 16 residues. CDR3 nucleotides: TGTGCCACCAGCAGAGATCGGGCAGGGAGCAATCAGCCCCAGCATTTT. Encoded protein: CATSRDRAGSNQPQHF.

The rearrangement uses TRBV6-5 and TRBJ2-3, with 8 bases aligning to TRBD2. The CDR3 runs to 15 residues. CDR1 MNHEY and CDR2 SVGAGI come from the germline V gene. The J segment lost 6 bases and the V segment lost 6 bases, leaving 11 bases of the junction unmatched. The CDR3: CASRAGTSRLDTQYF. CDR3 bases: TGTGCCAGCAGGGCCGGGACTAGTCGGCTTGATACGCAGTATTTT.

This clone was observed a few times. This sequence joins TRBV5-3 and TRBJ2-7; the D is unclear. Being an ORF, TRBV5-3 has a function that is uncertain. This CDR3 has 16 residues. Trimming stripped 2 bases from V and 3 bases from J, with 18 bases between. The CDR3 region has the DNA TGTGCCAGAAGCTTTGACGTGCCCGGAACTAACTACGAGCAGTACTTC. Translating gives CARSFDVPGTNYEQYF.

This clone was observed a handful of times. This same CDR3 is encoded by further DNA sequences in the sample. V and J are TRBV19 and TRBJ2-7; 8 bases are a match to TRBD2. CDR1 LNHDA and CDR2 SQIVND come from the germline V gene (reference sequence). The CDR3 runs to 13 residues. Germline trimming cut 5 bases from V and 4 bases from J; bases unmatched to any gene: 4. CDR3 sequence reads: CASSRTSGYEQYF. DNA of the CDR3: TGTGCCAGTAGTCGTACTAGCGGATACGAGCAGTACTTC. Looking up the rest from reference TRBV19 and TRBJ2-7 gives the full variable domain: DGGITQSPKYLFRKEGQNVTLSCEQNLNHDAMYWYRQDPGQGLRLIYYSQIVNDFQKGDIAEGYSVSREKKESFPLTVTSAQKNPTAFYLCASSRTSGYEQYFGPGTRLTVT.

The J gene is TRBJ2-7, the V gene TRBV4-1; D gene unclear. CDR1 is MGHRA, CDR2 YSYEKL, per germline. The CDR3 sequence is 15 residues long. Between the trimmed V and J ends, which lost 0 bases and 1 base, there was a span of 10 bases. The CDR3 bases are TGCGCCAGCAGCCAAGAAACAGTTAGATCCTACGAGCAGTACTTC. Amino acid sequence: CASSQETVRSYEQYF.

The chain couples TRBV11-3 to TRBJ2-3, with a tentative D call TRBD1 (6 bases). CDR1 is SGHNT, CDR2 YENEEA, per germline. The ends were cut back, 6 bases at V and 2 bases at J, with 18 bases in the middle. The CDR3 has 16 residues. This chain's CDR3 is CASSQGQHYTTDTQYF. CDR3 sequence (DNA): TGTGCCAGCAGTCAAGGACAGCATTATACCACAGATACGCAGTATTTT. Looking up the rest from reference TRBV11-3 and TRBJ2-3 gives the full variable domain: EAGVVQSPRYKIIEKKQPVAFWCNPISGHNTLYWYLQNLGQGPELLIRYENEEAVDDSQLPKDRFSAERLKGVDSTLKIQPAELGDSAVYLCASSQGQHYTTDTQYFGPGTRLTVL.

This chain uses TRBV28 with TRBJ1-1; 9 bases fit TRBD1. The V gene end was trimmed by 4 bases and the J gene end by 0 bases; junction bases not matched to a gene: 6. The germline CDR1 and CDR2 sequences are MDHEN and SYDVKM. This CDR3 is built from 16 residues. In nucleotides, the CDR3 is TGTGCCAGCAGTTCAACTAGACAGGGGGTGAACACTGAAGCTTTCTTT. Amino acid sequence: CASSSTRQGVNTEAFF.

This clone was seen more than once but under ten times. The rearrangement uses TRBV6-1 and TRBJ2-7; 8 bases are shared with TRBD1. In germline, CDR1 is MNHNS, CDR2 SASEGT. The CDR3 contains 14 residues. V dropped 7 bases and J dropped 3; count of bases not matched to a gene: 8. For the CDR3, the DNA is TGTGCCAGCATGGCCGGGACAGGAGTCTACGAGCAGTACTTC. Its protein product is CASMAGTGVYEQYF.

Here the CDR3 DNA reads TGTGCCAGCAGTTTAAGCCCTTCGACAGGGTACATGAACACTGAAGCTTTCTTT. Amino acids: CASSLSPSTGYMNTEAFF. The chain couples TRBV28 to TRBJ1-1, with 7 nucleotides matching TRBD1. Per the germline V gene, CDR1 is MDHEN and CDR2 is SYDVKM. J was trimmed by 0 bases and V by 2 bases; bases with no gene match: 12. CDR3 length: 18 residues.

The gene calls are TRBV6-1 and TRBJ1-4, with 7 positions matching TRBD1. Trimming at V came to 3 bases and at J to 3 bases, leaving 7 bases not matched to a gene. The CDR3 spans 16 residues. Germline V gives CDR1 MNHNS, CDR2 SASEGT. The CDR3 coding sequence is TGTGCCAGCAGTGATCCGAGACAGGGAGCTAATGAAAAACTGTTTTTT. It codes for CASSDPRQGANEKLFF.

A few counts support this clone. The J gene is TRBJ2-3, the V gene TRBV4-2; TRBD1 is a possible D gene (6 bases). V lost 1 base to trimming and J lost 6 bases, with 17 bases between them. CDR1 and CDR2 (germline): LGHNA, YNFKEQ. This CDR3 comprises 16 residues. This CDR3 reads CASSQAKGVREDTQYF. The CDR3, as DNA: TGTGCCAGCAGCCAAGCCAAGGGGGTGAGAGAGGATACGCAGTATTTT.

The V gene is TRBV28, the J gene TRBJ2-1; TRBD2 aligns across 10 bases. Germline CDR1 is MDHEN and CDR2 is SYDVKM. This CDR3 has 18 amino acids. J lost 8 bases, V lost 1 base, and 14 bases had no gene match. The CDR3 region is CASSLLGASGGLSHEQFF. The CDR3 nucleotides are TGTGCCAGCAGTTTATTAGGGGCTAGCGGGGGATTAAGCCATGAGCAGTTCTTC.

A remark on this clone: Additional DNA sequences in this sample encode the identical CDR3. The gene calls are TRBV18 and TRBJ2-1; TRBD1 matches 9 bases. CDR3 size: 14 residues. Germline CDR1 KGHSH, CDR2 LQKENI. The J segment lost 6 bases and the V segment lost 3 bases, leaving 3 bases of the junction unmatched. The CDR3 coding sequence is TGTGCCAGCTCACCGGGACAGGGAATCAATGAGCAGTTCTTC. This translates into CASSPGQGINEQFF.

The chain employs TRBV28 and TRBJ2-2; 8 nucleotides line up with TRBD2. This CDR3 contains 16 residues. V trimming: 6 bases; J trimming: 5 bases; junction bases outside the gene matches: 11. Germline assignment: CDR1 MDHEN and CDR2 SYDVKM. Here the CDR3 DNA reads TGTGCCAGCAGCCCGGGAGGGGGACTAACAACCGGGGAGCTGTTTTTT. It is translated as CASSPGGGLTTGELFF.

The V and J genes are TRBV7-6 and TRBJ2-7, with 8 bases identical to TRBD1. There are 15 residues in the CDR3. With 5 bases clipped from V and 0 bases from J, the junction kept 6 bases outside the gene matches. From germline, CDR1 is SGHVS and CDR2 FNYEAQ. CDR3 nucleotide sequence: TGTGCCAGCAGCATCCGGACAGGGAACTCCTACGAGCAGTACTTC. Its translation is CASSIRTGNSYEQYF.

In this sample, this clone turned up once. V and J are TRBV19 and TRBJ2-5; a weak D match, TRBD1 (6 bases). The CDR3 has 13 amino acids. Deletions cut 3 bases from V and 4 bases from J, with 9 bases between. In germline, CDR1 is LNHDA, CDR2 SQIVND (reference sequence). CDR3 region: CASSIVGGETQYF. The CDR3 DNA reads as TGTGCCAGTAGTATCGTAGGGGGAGAGACCCAGTACTTC.

A few counts support this clone. The chain joins TRBV2 to TRBJ2-5; perhaps TRBD1 as D (6 bases). V dropped 4 bases and J dropped 2 bases, with 14 bases sitting between them. The CDR3 has 15 residues. Germline CDR1 SNHLY, CDR2 FYNNEI. CDR3 residues: CASSGGTGQQETQYF. The CDR3 region has the DNA TGTGCCAGCAGTGGCGGTACTGGACAGCAAGAGACCCAGTACTTC.

The chain recombines TRBV19 with TRBJ2-7; possible D gene TRBD2, 6 bases. There are 14 residues in the CDR3. CDR1 and CDR2 (germline): LNHDA, SQIVND (reference sequence). The germline V and J ends were trimmed by 10 bases and 3 bases, with 19 bases remaining between them. The CDR3, as DNA: TGTGCCACCGCGGGACTGACCTTTTACTACGAGCAGTACTTC. Amino acids: CATAGLTFYYEQYF. Full variable domain (missing parts from reference TRBV19 and TRBJ2-7): DGGITQSPKYLFRKEGQNVTLSCEQNLNHDAMYWYRQDPGQGLRLIYYSQIVNDFQKGDIAEGYSVSREKKESFPLTVTSAQKNPTAFYLCATAGLTFYYEQYFGPGTRLTVT.

V and J are TRBV6-5 and TRBJ1-1, with 8 bases fitting TRBD1. The CDR3 length is 15 residues. With 8 bases clipped from V and 0 bases from J, the junction kept 8 bases outside the gene matches. CDR1 MNHEY and CDR2 SVGAGI come from the germline V gene. CDR3 amino acids: CASDPGQAMNTEAFF. For the CDR3, the DNA is TGTGCCAGCGATCCGGGACAGGCAATGAACACTGAAGCTTTCTTT.

A few counts support this clone. The J gene is TRBJ2-6, the V gene TRBV5-6; tentative D call: TRBD1 (6 bases). The CDR3 is 16 amino acids. The V end was cut by 10 bases, the J end by 3 bases, with 20 bases between. The germline V gene has CDR1 SGHDT and CDR2 YYEEEE. Here the CDR3 DNA reads TGTGCCTTCGGTACTCTGGGGGCGGGTGGGGCCAACGTCCTGACTTTC. It yields the protein CAFGTLGAGGANVLTF.

The chain couples TRBV6-5 to TRBJ1-1, with TRBD1 matching over 9 bases. CDR3 length equals 14 residues. Trimming cost V 4 bases and J 3 bases; bases outside gene matches: 3. Germline V lookup: CDR1 MNHEY, CDR2 SVGAGI. CDR3 residues: CASSSGTGYTEAFF. DNA of the CDR3: TGTGCCAGCAGTTCCGGGACAGGGTACACTGAAGCTTTCTTT.